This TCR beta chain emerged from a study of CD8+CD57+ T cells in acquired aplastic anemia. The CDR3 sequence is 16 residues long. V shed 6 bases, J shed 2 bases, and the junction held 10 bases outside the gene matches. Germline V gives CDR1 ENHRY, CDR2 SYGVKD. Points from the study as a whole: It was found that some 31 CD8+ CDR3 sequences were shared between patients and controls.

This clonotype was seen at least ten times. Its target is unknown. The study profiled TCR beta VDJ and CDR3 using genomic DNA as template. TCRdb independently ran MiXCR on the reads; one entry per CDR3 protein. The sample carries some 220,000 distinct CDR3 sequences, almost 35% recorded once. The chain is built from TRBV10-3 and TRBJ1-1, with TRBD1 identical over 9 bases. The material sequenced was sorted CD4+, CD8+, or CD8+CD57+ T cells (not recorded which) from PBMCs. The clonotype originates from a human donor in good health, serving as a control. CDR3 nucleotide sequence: TGTGCCATCAGCGGAGCCCCGGGACAGGGAAACACTGAAGCTTTCTTT. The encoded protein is CAISGAPGQGNTEAFF.